The TCR beta chain under discussion was sequenced for a study of beta chain features in type 1 diabetes (dated by TCRdb to between 2017 and 2018). Regarding the research as a whole: Patients and healthy donors did not differ in mean age, gender distribution, total cell number or subset yield. A total of some 100,000,000 sorted cells were examined across all samples, and the number of cells per subset was strongly correlated with RNA yield. The study compared TCRB repertoires of sorted circulating CD4+ T cell subsets between recently diagnosed type 1 diabetes patients and matched healthy donors. Whereas all 28 donors provided naive and central memory subsets, regulatory and stem cell-like memory subsets were isolated from just 8 patients and roughly eight healthy donors.

From each donor, a single peripheral blood sample of about 120 mL on average was drawn into heparinised tubes. Using a panel that included CD45RO, CCR7, CD25, CD127, CD95 and CD27, naive, central memory, regulatory and stem cell-like memory CD4+ T cells were sorted on a BD FACSAria II. A purity above 95% was achieved for all sorted populations. PBMCs were isolated immediately by Lymphoprep density gradient centrifugation and stained directly without culture. Samples were stained and sorted in pairs, with one healthy donor and one patient per experiment, so that batch effects were minimized. This clone was recorded a few times. The target of this receptor is not known. Within one base of it there is no much larger clone, and no base qualities were kept. The full study reports these points: At VDJ recombination sites, type 1 diabetes patients had fewer insertions and more deleted nucleotides, which implies abnormalities in thymic rearrangement. HLA sub-analyses involved small numbers of individuals, so any influence of HLA type on TCRB rearrangement remained unresolved. Shorter templates might be favored by PCR, yet because patient and control samples were amplified and corrected together, any such skew would affect both groups equally. In all four CD4+ subsets, TCRB CDR3 length was moderately but significantly shorter in type 1 diabetes patients. Because cDNA was sequenced instead of genomic DNA, activated cells with high expression could be over-represented, although the groups did not differ in activation or CD3 levels. Naive, central memory and regulatory TCRB repertoires appeared to be more similar among patients than among healthy donors.

The entire isolated RNA was reverse transcribed using the High Capacity cDNA Reverse Transcription Kit, and thus expressed TCRB transcripts were sequenced. Stem cell-like memory T cell samples underwent survey-depth immunoSEQ sequencing, averaging approximately 920,000 total reads per sample. After sorted cells were lysed in RLT buffer, RNA was extracted with DNase-treated RNeasy Micro or Mini kits, with the choice depending on cell number. To prevent cross-contamination, each cell subset was processed individually, whereas patient and healthy donor samples were processed jointly. Using the immunoSEQ multiplex PCR, TCRB sequences were amplified from cDNA into 87-bp fragments spanning the CDR3 region. Amplicons were sequenced on the Illumina HiSeq platform. Concerning the study's data processing: Synthetic template baselines were used to correct PCR bias computationally, reads within Hamming distance 2 were collapsed together, and singletons that could not be merged were discarded. Reads were aligned against IMGT so that V, D and J genes, CDR3 length and insertions or deletions at six rearrangement sites could be assigned. Clonotype counts were normalized to sorted cell number within each subset before computing true diversity and Gini coefficients with the tcR R package. Repertoire sharing was quantified using the overlap coefficient calculated on TCRB nucleotide sequences. The table was pulled from immuneACCESS by TCRdb, which kept in-frame rearrangements only. Such tables lose some clones; where checked, under half of the loss comes from unresolved V genes, and the rest has no known cause. That table gives V, J and clone size, and the DNA gave D and trimming. In all, the sample holds some 100,000 clones, and approximately 37% of those were seen once. The top ten clonotypes cover 0.065% of the sample.

The CDR3 contains 15 residues, cysteine and phenylalanine counted. Left in the record is the CDR3 DNA by itself, 45 bases read in frame from the first base. CDR1 SGHVS and CDR2 FQNEAQ are derived from the germline V gene. The V end loses 3 bases and the J end loses 0 bases, and a stretch of 6 bases separates them. The sequencing input was stem cell memory CD4+ T cells from blood. This specimen's cell subset or site label, per the study, means: stem cell-like memory CD4+ T cells. The TCR was taken from a woman younger than 35 in good health. The chain is made from TRBV7-8 and TRBJ2-6, with the identity of the D gene unclear. The CDR3: CASSFRLSGANVLTF. The nucleotide sequence is given as TGTGCCAGCAGCTTTCGTCTCTCTGGGGCCAACGTCCTGACTTTC.